This is a list of T cell receptor beta chains from one sample in a study of identical twins. TCRdb redid the calling of the 5' RACE reads with MiXCR, one entry per CDR3 protein. The sample contains around 530,000 distinct CDR3 sequences, roughly 15% of which appear only once. This sample also belongs to another study, concerning yellow fever vaccine responses in identical twins.

Sequencing was performed on CD4+ T cells sorted from blood. These receptors originate from a young woman in good health. Each CDR3 is given with its conserved first and last residue. D genes are given only for firm matches. Clone size is not always given. Where it is, it says once, few, many or a class for expanded clones.

v_call	j_call	clone_size	d_call	cdr3_nt	cdr3_aa
TRBV5-6	TRBJ2-1	few	TRBD2	TGTGCCAGCAGCTTGTTTCCCGGGCTAGCGGACAATGAGCAGTTCTTC	CASSLFPGLADNEQFF
TRBV5-1	TRBJ1-4	-	-	TGCGCCAGCAAGGACAATGAAAAACTGTTTTTT	CASKDNEKLFF
TRBV10-3	TRBJ2-7	-	TRBD2	TGTGCCACCGGGACTAGCGGCACCTACGAGCAGTACTTC	CATGTSGTYEQYF
TRBV6-5	TRBJ1-5	-	-	TGTGCCAGCAGTTACGCCGGGGCGGGTCAGCCCCAGCATTTT	CASSYAGAGQPQHF
TRBV12-3/TRBV12-4	TRBJ2-3	-	TRBD1	TGTGCCAGCAACCTTGGACAGGGAGGCACAGATACGCAGTATTTT	CASNLGQGGTDTQYF
TRBV5-1	TRBJ1-1	many	TRBD1	TGCGCCAGCAGCCCGGACAGGGGACGAACTGAAGCTTTCTTT	CASSPDRGRTEAFF
TRBV29-1	TRBJ2-2	few	-	TGCAGCGTTCATCGTCTTAGTGGGGGGAACACCGGGGAGCTGTTTTTT	CSVHRLSGGNTGELFF
TRBV4-2	TRBJ1-4	many	-	TGTGCCAGCAGCCGACCTAATGAAAAACTGTTTTTT	CASSRPNEKLFF
TRBV5-1	TRBJ2-5	-	-	TGCGCCAGCAGCTTGGCAGGTGAACAAGAGACCCAGTACTTC	CASSLAGEQETQYF
TRBV6-4	TRBJ1-5	-	-	TGTGCCAGCAGTGCTGGAGTTGGTCAGCCCCAGCATTTT	CASSAGVGQPQHF
TRBV6-5	TRBJ2-5	-	-	TGTGCCAGCAGTTACTCCCCGCCTGAAACGCCAGAGACCCAGTACTTC	CASSYSPPETPETQYF
TRBV14	TRBJ2-1	-	-	TGTGCCAGCAGCCAAACCGGGCCCACCTACTTCTTC	CASSQTGPTYFF
TRBV5-1	TRBJ2-5	-	-	TGCGCCAGCAGCTCCGGGACGCTCCAAGAGAACCAGTACTTC	CASSSGTLQENQYF
TRBV12-3/TRBV12-4	TRBJ2-7	many	TRBD1	TGTGCCAGCAAGCCGGGACAGGGTCCCCACGAGCAGTACTTC	CASKPGQGPHEQYF
TRBV6-1	TRBJ2-7	-	TRBD2	TGTGCCAGCAGTCCCTTATATACTCACCTAGCGGGAGTCCACGAGCAGTACTTC	CASSPLYTHLAGVHEQYF
TRBV10-3	TRBJ2-1	-	TRBD2	TGTGCCATCAGTGCCGGGCCGGGACTAGCGGGGAACAATGAGCAGTTCTTC	CAISAGPGLAGNNEQFF
TRBV5-1	TRBJ1-2	few	-	TGCGCCAGCAGCCTAGACAGTTACTATGGCTACACCTTC	CASSLDSYYGYTF
TRBV29-1	TRBJ2-3	-	TRBD2	TGCAGCGGAGGGGGGAGCGGGGGGGCCTGGGATACGCAGTATTTT	CSGGGSGGAWDTQYF
TRBV11-2	TRBJ2-3	-	-	TGTGCCAGCAGCCGTAGCGGACCCCGGGATACGCAGTATTTT	CASSRSGPRDTQYF
TRBV4-1	TRBJ2-7	many	-	TGCGCCAGCAGCCAACCCCTGAGCGGAGGCAGCTCCTACGAGCAGTACTTC	CASSQPLSGGSSYEQYF
TRBV28	TRBJ2-7	few	-	TGTGCCAGCAGTTTCGGGGGCGGCTACGAGCAGTACTTC	CASSFGGGYEQYF
TRBV3-1	TRBJ2-7	-	-	TGTGCCAGCAGCTACAATCAGGCAGCTCCCGAGCAGTACTTC	CASSYNQAAPEQYF
TRBV10-3	TRBJ1-1	few	-	TGTGCCATCAGTGAGAAGGGGGTAACAACTGAAGCTTTCTTT	CAISEKGVTTEAFF
TRBV20-1	TRBJ1-6	-	-	TGCAGTGCTAGAGAGCCCCCTACCCTCCACTTT	CSAREPPTLHF
TRBV19	TRBJ2-5	-	TRBD2	TGTGCCACGACCGTAGCGGGAAGGGAGACCCAGTACTTC	CATTVAGRETQYF
TRBV7-9	TRBJ2-7	few	-	TGTGCCAGCAGCCAAAGCTCTAAGCACGAGCAGTACTTC	CASSQSSKHEQYF
TRBV5-6	TRBJ2-3	-	-	TGTGCCAGCAGCTTGAGTCAGGGCGCTTGGAATACGCAGTATTTT	CASSLSQGAWNTQYF
TRBV5-1	TRBJ2-6	-	-	TGCGCCAGCAGCTTGAGGTCAGGGGCTACCTCTGGGGCCAACGTCCTGACTTTC	CASSLRSGATSGANVLTF
TRBV25-1	TRBJ2-5	-	TRBD1	TGTGCCAGCAGGGGACAGGGATGGGAGACCCAGTACTTC	CASRGQGWETQYF
TRBV6-6	TRBJ2-1	few	TRBD2	TGTGCCAGCAGTTATCTTTCGACTAGCGGGAGCTACAATGAGCAGTTCTTC	CASSYLSTSGSYNEQFF
TRBV27	TRBJ2-5	many	TRBD1	TGTGCCAGCAGACGGACAGGGACGGAGACCCAGTACTTC	CASRRTGTETQYF
TRBV4-2	TRBJ2-1	few	-	TGTGCCAGCAGCCAAGATTTGGAAAGAGAGCAGTTCTTC	CASSQDLEREQFF
TRBV29-1	TRBJ2-1	few	TRBD2	TGCAGCGGTAGATTGGGGGGGAATGAGCAGTTCTTC	CSGRLGGNEQFF
TRBV20-1	TRBJ2-5	few	TRBD1	TGCAGTGCTAGGGGCGACAGGGCGTTTCAAGAGACCCAGTACTTC	CSARGDRAFQETQYF
TRBV11-2	TRBJ2-1	-	-	TGTGCCAGCAGCAACCGGGACTTCAATGAGCAGTTCTTC	CASSNRDFNEQFF
TRBV6-5	TRBJ2-1	few	-	TGTGCCAGCAGTTACATCCAACAGGGGAGGGGTGAGCAGTTCTTC	CASSYIQQGRGEQFF
TRBV6-2/TRBV6-3	TRBJ1-1	-	-	TGTGCCAGCAGAAACAGGGAACTCATGAACACTGAAGCTTTCTTT	CASRNRELMNTEAFF
TRBV3-1	TRBJ2-6	few	-	TGTGCCAGCAGCGACAGGTCTGGTGGGGCCAACGTCCTGACTTTC	CASSDRSGGANVLTF
TRBV3-1	TRBJ2-6	few	-	TGTGCCAGCAGCCCACCCAACTCTGGGGCCAACGTCCTGACTTTC	CASSPPNSGANVLTF
TRBV27	TRBJ2-1	-	-	TGTGCCAGCAGTTTCTCCTCGGGGGTGTATGAGCAGTTCTTC	CASSFSSGVYEQFF
TRBV6-1	TRBJ2-2	-	-	TGTGCCAGCAGTGTTCTTGTCGTGGGGACCGGGGAGCTGTTTTTT	CASSVLVVGTGELFF
TRBV12-3/TRBV12-4	TRBJ1-1	few	-	TGTGCCAGCAGCACGGGGGGGTTGAACACTGAAGCTTTCTTT	CASSTGGLNTEAFF
TRBV18	TRBJ2-3	-	-	TGTGCCAGCTCAACTCGGGACCTCACAGATACGCAGTATTTT	CASSTRDLTDTQYF
TRBV7-9	TRBJ2-3	few	-	TGTGCCAGCAGCTTTTCTCGCGGTACCACAGATACGCAGTATTTT	CASSFSRGTTDTQYF
TRBV12-3/TRBV12-4	TRBJ1-5	many	-	TGTGCCAGCAGTTTAGGAGGGTTTAGCAATCAGCCCCAGCATTTT	CASSLGGFSNQPQHF
TRBV4-1	TRBJ2-5	few	-	TGCGCCAGCAGCCAAGAAGAGGGCAGGGCTCGGGAGACCCAGTACTTC	CASSQEEGRARETQYF
TRBV7-8	TRBJ1-1	few	-	TGTGCCAGCAGCTTACCCTCCCCTAACACTGAAGCTTTCTTT	CASSLPSPNTEAFF
TRBV20-1	TRBJ2-5	few	-	TGCAGTGCTAGGACTCAGCAGACCCAGTACTTC	CSARTQQTQYF
TRBV11-1	TRBJ2-1	-	-	TGTGCCAGCAGCCGGAGGACAGGGGGTGGTCTAGCGGGGTATGAGCAGTTCTTC	CASSRRTGGGLAGYEQFF
TRBV4-2	TRBJ2-5	few	TRBD1	TGTGCCAGCAGCAAATACTGGGACGAGGGGACAGGACAAGAGACCCAGTACTTC	CASSKYWDEGTGQETQYF